These 31 T cell receptor beta chains were all obtained from the same sample, sequenced in a study. TCRdb reprocessed the 5' RACE reads with MiXCR, giving one entry per CDR3 protein. The sample holds just under 65,000 distinct CDR3 sequences, less than 25% seen once. The material sequenced was memory CD4+ T cells sorted from a lymph node. Described subset: memory CD4+ T cells, CD4+CD45RO+CD25-. These receptors were collected from a female donor with breast cancer.

In its sample, this clonotype was seen many times. The chain uses TRBV5-1 and TRBJ2-7, with D tentatively TRBD1 or TRBD2 (5 bases each). Germline CDR1 reads SGHRS; CDR2 reads YFSETQ. With 0 bases removed from V and 0 bases from J, the gap between germline ends came to 10 bases. CDR3 length equals 15 residues. The CDR3 bases are TGCGCCAGCAGCTTGGGGGACCGATCCTCCTACGAGCAGTACTTC. The encoded protein is CASSLGDRSSYEQYF.

The sample holds many counts of this clonotype. J is TRBJ2-3 and V is TRBV5-1; 8 bases align to TRBD1. The germline CDR1 and CDR2 sequences are SGHRS and YFSETQ. With 5 bases clipped from V and 3 bases from J, the junction kept 5 bases outside the gene matches. CDR3 length: 14 amino acids. For the CDR3, the DNA is TGCGCCAGCAGGCCAGGACAGGGAACAGATACGCAGTATTTT. Its translation is CASRPGQGTDTQYF.

This clonotype was recorded a few times. V and J are TRBV25-1 and TRBJ1-5, with D unclear. Germline CDR1 is MGHDK and CDR2 is SYGVNS. The ends were cut back, 1 base at V and 7 bases at J, with 8 bases in the middle. The CDR3 sequence is 13 residues long. CDR3 bases: TGTGCCAGCAGTGAATGGGGTGCACAGCCCCAGCATTTT. It specifies CASSEWGAQPQHF.

This chain uses TRBV11-2 with TRBJ2-3; tentative D call: TRBD1 (6 bases). This CDR3 has 15 amino acids. The ends were cut back, 4 bases at V and 3 bases at J, with 14 bases in the middle. Looked up from germline, CDR1 is SGHAT and CDR2 is FQNNGV. The CDR3 DNA sequence: TGTGCCAGCAGCTCTAAGACAGGTTGGACAGATACGCAGTATTTT. Its protein product is CASSSKTGWTDTQYF.

This clonotype was counted many times. The V call is TRBV5-5, the J call TRBJ2-7, with TRBD1 identical over 11 bases. This CDR3 has 16 amino acids. The V segment lost 7 bases and the J segment 3 bases; nucleotides outside the gene matches: 12. Germline V CDR1 and CDR2: SGHKS, YYEKEE (reference sequence). CDR3 nucleotide sequence: TGTGCCAGCTCCCCAGCCGGGACAGGGGGTATCTACGAGCAGTACTTC. Its translation: CASSPAGTGGIYEQYF.

This clonotype was seen a few times. The chain couples TRBV7-9 to TRBJ2-5; weak D call: TRBD1 (6 bases). The CDR3 runs 19 residues. Trimming took off 2 bases at V and 5 bases at J, with 27 bases between the two ends. Germline assignment: CDR1 SEHNR and CDR2 FQNEAQ (reference sequence). CDR3: CASSLFPTRKQGKRETQYF. Here the CDR3 DNA reads TGTGCCAGCAGCTTATTCCCGACGCGAAAACAGGGAAAACGGGAGACCCAGTACTTC.

J is TRBJ2-1 and V is TRBV6-1, with TRBD2 as a possible D gene (6 bases). The germline V gene encodes CDR1 MNHNS and CDR2 SASEGT. The CDR3 sequence is 14 residues long. Trimming took off 6 bases at V and 4 bases at J, with 13 bases between the two ends. In nucleotides, the CDR3 is TGTGCCAGCAGACCCGGGGACTCTTACAATGAGCAGTTCTTC. Encoded protein: CASRPGDSYNEQFF.

This clonotype occurred many times. The rearrangement joins TRBV28 to TRBJ2-7; a possible D gene is TRBD2 (6 bases). The germline gives CDR1 MDHEN, CDR2 SYDVKM. Trimming removed 6 bases from V and 7 bases from J, with 16 bases in between. The CDR3 is 13 amino acids. The CDR3 nucleotides read TGTGCCAGCAGGGAGGGGCTGTGGGGAGAGCAGTACTTC. Translating it yields CASREGLWGEQYF.

The V and J genes are TRBV13 and TRBJ1-2; D unresolved. CDR3 length equals 15 residues. Germline-derived CDR1 and CDR2 are PRHDT and FYEKMQ (reference sequence). V was pared by 3 bases and J by 4 bases, with 15 bases between. CDR3 nucleotide sequence: TGTGCCAGCAGCTTGGAGGGCAGGCCTACCTATGGCTACACCTTC. This translates into CASSLEGRPTYGYTF.

This clonotype was seen at least ten times. The J gene is TRBJ2-7, the V gene TRBV29-1; 10 bases agree with TRBD1. Germline V gene sequence: CDR1 SQVTM, CDR2 ANQGSEA. The CDR3 is 13 amino acids. V was clipped by 6 bases and J by 7 bases; unmatched bases: 9. CDR3 nucleotides: TGCAGCGTGGCGGGACAGGGGCTTCGGGAGCAGTACTTC. It yields the protein CSVAGQGLREQYF.

This clonotype came up many times. The gene calls are TRBV7-9 and TRBJ1-1; D ambiguous. This CDR3 is built from 13 residues. V lost 6 bases and J 3 bases, leaving 11 bases between the germline ends. CDR1 and CDR2 from the germline V gene are SEHNR and FQNEAQ (reference sequence). The CDR3 is CASRLTRDTEAFF. The CDR3 nucleotides read TGTGCCAGCAGATTAACACGCGACACTGAAGCTTTCTTT.

The V and J genes are TRBV7-8 and TRBJ2-3, with D uncertain. Trimming stripped 3 bases from V and 1 base from J, with 5 bases between. The CDR3 sequence is 13 residues long. Germline-derived CDR1 and CDR2 are SGHVS and FQNEAQ. CDR3 sequence: CASSLVGTDTQYF. CDR3 sequence (DNA): TGTGCCAGCAGCTTGGTCGGCACAGATACGCAGTATTTT.

This clonotype has a count of ten or more. The J gene is TRBJ2-1, the V gene TRBV20-1; 8 nucleotides agree with TRBD2. V lost 3 bases to trimming and J lost 7 bases; unmatched junction nucleotides: 5. In germline, CDR1 is DFQATT, CDR2 SNEGSKA (reference sequence). The CDR3 spans 13 residues. CDR3 coding DNA: TGCAGTGCTAGCGGGAGGGCGTTGAATGAGCAGTTCTTC. Translating it yields CSASGRALNEQFF.

This clonotype showed up just a few times. This rearrangement joins TRBV7-2 to TRBJ1-1, with D possibly TRBD1 on 6 matching bases. Germline values: CDR1 SGHTA, CDR2 FQGNSA. The CDR3 covers 13 residues. The ends were cut back, 6 bases at V and 6 bases at J, with 14 bases in the middle. The CDR3 protein is CASSRQDHAEAFF. CDR3 nucleotides: TGTGCCAGCAGTCGACAGGATCACGCTGAAGCTTTCTTT.

The chain carries TRBV29-1 and TRBJ2-2; no firm D call. This CDR3 contains 16 residues. V was cut by 0 bases and J by 2 bases, with 13 bases left in between. The germline V gene has CDR1 SQVTM and CDR2 ANQGSEA. Written as DNA, the CDR3 is TGCAGCGTTGAAGATAGTGGGTCAGTAAACACCGGGGAGCTGTTTTTT. Amino acid sequence: CSVEDSGSVNTGELFF.

This clonotype was counted ten times or more. The gene calls are TRBV29-1 and TRBJ2-3, with 7 bases aligning to TRBD2. In germline, CDR1 is SQVTM, CDR2 ANQGSEA. Losses at the gene ends were 6 bases for V and 4 bases for J; bases not matched to a gene: 1. This CDR3 contains 11 residues. The CDR3 here is CSVGGADTQYF. CDR3 in DNA: TGCAGCGTGGGGGGGGCAGATACGCAGTATTTT.

The chain couples TRBV11-2 to TRBJ2-1, with 7 bases lining up with TRBD2. Trimming at V came to 2 bases and at J to 2 bases, leaving 9 bases not matched to a gene. The CDR3 extends over 17 amino acids. CDR1 and CDR2 (germline): SGHAT, FQNNGV. CDR3: CASSLSPSSGAYNEQFF. The CDR3 region has the DNA TGTGCCAGCAGCTTATCCCCTTCAAGCGGGGCCTACAATGAGCAGTTCTTC.

This clonotype was seen a few times. The genes are TRBV5-1 and TRBJ2-1; D unclear. The CDR3 runs 15 residues. V was cut by 5 bases and J by 3 bases, with 15 bases left in between. Germline CDR1 is SGHRS and CDR2 is YFSETQ. CDR3 DNA sequence: TGCGCCAGCAGTTCCGACGGGTCCTTCTACAATGAGCAGTTCTTC. The encoded protein is CASSSDGSFYNEQFF.

V is TRBV7-2 and J is TRBJ2-7; 10 bases agree with TRBD2. This CDR3 has 16 amino acids. Germline V CDR1 and CDR2: SGHTA, FQGNSA. Germline trimming cut 5 bases from V and 3 bases from J; bases unmatched to any gene: 10. This chain's CDR3 is CASSPEGAGGIYEQYF. CDR3 nucleotides: TGTGCCAGCAGCCCCGAAGGAGCGGGAGGGATCTACGAGCAGTACTTC. The full variable domain, completed using reference TRBV7-2 and TRBJ2-7, is GAGVSQSPSNKVTEKGKDVELRCDPISGHTALYWYRQSLGQGLEFLIYFQGNSAPDKSGLPSDRFSAERTGGSVSTLTIQRTQQEDSAVYLCASSPEGAGGIYEQYFGPGTRLTVT.

The chain uses TRBV7-2 and TRBJ2-3, with TRBD2 matching 9 bases. Germline trimming cut 1 base from V and 3 bases from J; bases unmatched to any gene: 5. From germline, CDR1 is SGHTA and CDR2 FQGNSA. This CDR3 is 16 amino acids long. CDR3 nucleotide sequence: TGTGCCAGCAGCTTAGGAGCAGCGGGGGGAACAGATACGCAGTATTTT. Translation: CASSLGAAGGTDTQYF.

This clonotype appeared many times. The chain has TRBV10-2 and TRBJ2-3; 9 bases line up with TRBD2. The CDR3 totals 15 residues. From germline, CDR1 is WSHSY and CDR2 SAAADI. J lost 7 bases, V lost 3 bases, and 8 bases had no gene match. In DNA, the CDR3 is TGCGCCAGCAGTGATCCTAGCGGGATGAGTAATACGCAGTATTTT. This sequence encodes CASSDPSGMSNTQYF.

V is TRBV28 and J is TRBJ2-1; 8 nucleotides line up with TRBD1. Looked up from germline, CDR1 is MDHEN and CDR2 is SYDVKM. This CDR3 is 13 amino acids long. Losses at the gene ends were 5 bases for V and 15 bases for J; bases not matched to a gene: 12. CDR3 nucleotide sequence: TGTGCCAGCAGTCCGGGGGACAGGCCCCGGTCGTTCTTC. Its translation is CASSPGDRPRSFF.

Only a few counts were recorded for this clonotype. V usage is TRBV7-2 and J usage is TRBJ2-1, with 8 bases that match TRBD2. The V gene end was trimmed by 2 bases and the J gene end by 7 bases; junction bases not matched to a gene: 16. The germline CDR1 and CDR2 sequences are SGHTA and FQGNSA. The CDR3 is 18 residues long. The CDR3 sequence is CASSLISSGSHFANEQFF. The CDR3 region has the DNA TGTGCCAGCAGCTTAATCTCTAGCGGGTCCCATTTCGCGAATGAGCAGTTCTTC.

This clonotype appeared a few times. The CDR3 nucleotides read TGTGCCAGCAGCACTGGACTAGCGGGAATCACAGATACGCAGTATTTT. Its protein product is CASSTGLAGITDTQYF. This sequence joins TRBV7-3 and TRBJ2-3, with TRBD2 identical over 12 bases. The germline V gene encodes CDR1 SGHTA and CDR2 FQGTGA. The ends lost 5 bases at V and 2 bases at J; junction bases unmatched: 5. The CDR3 loop spans 16 amino acids.

At least ten counts were recorded for this clonotype. The DNA of the CDR3 is TGTGCCAGCAGCCGGACAGGGCCTACCTACGAGCAGTACTTC. The encoded protein is CASSRTGPTYEQYF. This chain connects TRBV28 to TRBJ2-7; 8 nucleotides align to TRBD1. The CDR3 extends over 14 amino acids. With 6 bases clipped from V and 2 bases from J, the junction kept 6 bases outside the gene matches. Germline-derived CDR1 and CDR2 are MDHEN and SYDVKM.

This chain links TRBV12-3 or TRBV12-4 with TRBJ2-5; D is perhaps TRBD1 (5 bases). The CDR3 loop spans 13 amino acids. Trimming removed 6 bases from V and 5 bases from J, with 13 bases in between. The CDR3 sequence: CASSWGRRETQYF. For the CDR3, the DNA is TGTGCCAGCAGCTGGGGCCGGCGGGAGACCCAGTACTTC.

The table lists this clonotype with a few counts. J is TRBJ1-1 and V is TRBV6-6; D unresolved. CDR3 length: 13 residues. Germline CDR1 reads MNHNY; CDR2 reads SVGAGI (reference sequence). The germline V and J ends were trimmed by 0 bases and 3 bases, with 5 bases remaining between them. CDR3 region: CASSYSTDTEAFF. The CDR3 DNA reads TGTGCCAGCAGTTACTCTACAGACACTGAAGCTTTCTTT.

This clonotype has more than one count but fewer than ten. This chain joins TRBV7-9 and TRBJ1-6; D gene unclear. Trimming took 5 bases from V and 5 from J, leaving 7 bases between them. Germline values: CDR1 SEHNR, CDR2 FQNEAQ (reference sequence). The CDR3 runs 13 residues. CDR3 coding DNA: TGTGCCAGCAGCCGCCTTGATAATTCACCCCTCCACTTT. It yields the protein CASSRLDNSPLHF.

Remarks on this clonotype: Being one base from a much bigger clone, this may be a read error. V is TRBV7-2 and J is TRBJ2-5, with TRBD1 identical over 8 bases. Germline CDR1 reads SGHTA; CDR2 reads FQGNSA. The CDR3 is 12 residues long. CDR3: CANSLGTGTQYF. In DNA, the CDR3 is TGTGCCAACAGCTTAGGGACAGGAACCCAGTACTTC.

This clonotype occurred a few times. A much larger clone differs by one base, so this may be a read error. The V call is TRBV7-6, the J call TRBJ2-1; 12 nucleotides match TRBD2. Unmatched junction bases numbered 4, after V lost 8 bases and J lost 5 bases. Germline values: CDR1 SGHVS, CDR2 FNYEAQ. CDR3 length equals 14 residues. In DNA form, the CDR3 reads TGTGCCAGCGCCCGGACTAGCGGGAACAATGAGCAGTTCTTC. Its protein product is CASARTSGNNEQFF.

This clonotype has just a few counts. The chain recombines TRBV7-9 with TRBJ1-3; D perhaps matches TRBD1 (5 bases). Trimming removed 3 bases at V and 8 bases at J, with 5 bases between. CDR3 size: 11 residues. Germline V gene lookup returns CDR1 SEHNR and CDR2 FQNEAQ (reference sequence). CDR3 nucleotide sequence: TGTGCCAGCAGCTTGGGGGACACCATATATTTT. It yields the protein CASSLGDTIYF.